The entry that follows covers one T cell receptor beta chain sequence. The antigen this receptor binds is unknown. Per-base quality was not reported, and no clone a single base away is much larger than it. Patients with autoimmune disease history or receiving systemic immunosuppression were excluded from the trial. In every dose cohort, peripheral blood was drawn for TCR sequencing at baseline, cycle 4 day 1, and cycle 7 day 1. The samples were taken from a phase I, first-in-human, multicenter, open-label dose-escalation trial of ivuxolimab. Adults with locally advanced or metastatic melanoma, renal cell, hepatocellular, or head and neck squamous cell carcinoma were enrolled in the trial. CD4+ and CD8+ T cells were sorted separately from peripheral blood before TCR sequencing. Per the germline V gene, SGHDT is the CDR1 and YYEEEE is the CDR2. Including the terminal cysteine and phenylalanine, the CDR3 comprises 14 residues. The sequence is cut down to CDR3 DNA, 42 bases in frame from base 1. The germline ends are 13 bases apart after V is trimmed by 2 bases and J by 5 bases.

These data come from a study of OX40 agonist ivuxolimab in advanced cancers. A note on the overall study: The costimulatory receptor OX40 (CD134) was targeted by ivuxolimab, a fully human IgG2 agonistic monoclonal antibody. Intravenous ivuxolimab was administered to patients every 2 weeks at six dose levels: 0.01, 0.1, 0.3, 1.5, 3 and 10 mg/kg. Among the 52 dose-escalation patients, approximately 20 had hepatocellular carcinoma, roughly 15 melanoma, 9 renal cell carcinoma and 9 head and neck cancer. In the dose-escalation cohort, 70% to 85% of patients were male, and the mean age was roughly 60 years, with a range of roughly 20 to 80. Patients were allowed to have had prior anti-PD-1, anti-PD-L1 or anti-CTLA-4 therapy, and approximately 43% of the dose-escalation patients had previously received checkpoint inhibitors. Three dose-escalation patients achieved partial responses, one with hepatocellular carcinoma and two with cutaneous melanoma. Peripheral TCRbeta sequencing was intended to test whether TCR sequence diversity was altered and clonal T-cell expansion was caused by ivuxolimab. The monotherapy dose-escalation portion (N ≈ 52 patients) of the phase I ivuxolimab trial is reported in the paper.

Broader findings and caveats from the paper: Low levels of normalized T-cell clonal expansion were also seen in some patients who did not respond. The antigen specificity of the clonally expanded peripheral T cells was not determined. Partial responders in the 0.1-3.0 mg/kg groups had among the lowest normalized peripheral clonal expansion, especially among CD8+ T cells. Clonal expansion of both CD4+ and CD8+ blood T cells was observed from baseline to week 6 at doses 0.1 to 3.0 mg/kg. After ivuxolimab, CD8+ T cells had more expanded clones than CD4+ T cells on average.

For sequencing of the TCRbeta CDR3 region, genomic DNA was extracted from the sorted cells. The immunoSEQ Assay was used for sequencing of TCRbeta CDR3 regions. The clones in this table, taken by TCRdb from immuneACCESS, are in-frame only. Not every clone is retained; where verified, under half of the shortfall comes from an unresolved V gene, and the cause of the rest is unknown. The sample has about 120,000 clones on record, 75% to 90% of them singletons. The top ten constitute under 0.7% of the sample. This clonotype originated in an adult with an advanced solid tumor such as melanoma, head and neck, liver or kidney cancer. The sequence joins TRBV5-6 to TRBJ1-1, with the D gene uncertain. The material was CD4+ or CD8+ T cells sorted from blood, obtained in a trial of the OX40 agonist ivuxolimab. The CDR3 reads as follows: CASSFGAGRTEAFF. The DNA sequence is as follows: TGTGCCAGCAGCTTTGGTGCCGGGCGTACTGAAGCTTTCTTT.